The rows below give T cell receptor beta chains drawn from one sample of a study of early T cells in non-severe SARS-CoV-2 infection. TCRdb fed the 5' RACE reads into MiXCR, producing one record per CDR3 protein. The sample shows 65,000 to 85,000 distinct CDR3 sequences, about 13% of them seen only once. Sequencing input: whole blood. The source is an adult who was a healthcare worker with PCR-confirmed SARS-CoV-2 infection or an uninfected control (not recorded which). Both conserved end residues are part of each CDR3. The D gene is left open where the match is weak. Clone size appears in some rows only: once, few, many, or a class for an expanded clone.

TRBJ2-5 . TRBV6-2/TRBV6-3 many TGTGCCAGCAGTGGGGCGTATCAAGAGACCCAGTACTTC CASSGAYQETQYF
TRBJ2-1 TRBD1 TRBV7-2 . TGTGCCAGCAGCTTCAGGGGGCCAGATGAGCAGTTCTTC CASSFRGPDEQFF
TRBJ1-1 TRBD1 TRBV6-1 many TGTGCCAGCAGGACCGGACAGGGGTATGAAGCTTTCTTT CASRTGQGYEAFF
TRBJ2-7 . TRBV29-1 few TGCAGCGGCCTTGGGGTCGCCGAGCAGTACTTC CSGLGVAEQYF
TRBJ1-6 TRBD1 TRBV18 many TGTGCCAGCTCACCACCCAGTCAGGGGGGATTTTCACCCCTCCACTTT CASSPPSQGGFSPLHF
TRBJ2-4 . TRBV11-2 many TGTGCCAGCAGCCCGCCCGGGGTCGCCAAAAACATTCAGTACTTC CASSPPGVAKNIQYF
TRBJ2-5 . TRBV2 . TGTGCCAGCACACTCCAAGAGACCCAGTACTTC CASTLQETQYF
TRBJ1-4 . TRBV27 . TGTGCCAGCAGCCCAAGGTCCTATGAAAAACTGTTTTTT CASSPRSYEKLFF
TRBJ2-3 . TRBV30 . TGTGCCTGCGGGAGCCCTCGCACAGATACGCAGTATTTT CACGSPRTDTQYF
TRBJ1-1 . TRBV13 few TGTGCCAGCAGCTTAAGGGGGGCGGACACTGAAGCTTTCTTT CASSLRGADTEAFF
TRBJ1-1 . TRBV12-3/TRBV12-4 . TGTGCCAGCAGCCAAGGAGTGGCCGTAGCTTTCTTT CASSQGVAVAFF
TRBJ1-3 . TRBV30 . TGTGCCTGGACCATGGGCAGAACCTCTGGAAACACCATATATTTT CAWTMGRTSGNTIYF
TRBJ2-6 . TRBV6-5 many TGTGCCAGCAGTTACGGGCGGATCTCTGGGGCCAACGTCCTGACTTTC CASSYGRISGANVLTF
TRBJ2-2 TRBD1 TRBV6-2/TRBV6-3 many TGTGCCAGCAGTTCGCCGGGACAGGGGGCGAACACCGGGGAGCTGTTTTTT CASSSPGQGANTGELFF
TRBJ2-3 . TRBV14 many TGTGCCAGCAGCCCTCGGAACACAGATACGCAGTATTTT CASSPRNTDTQYF
TRBJ1-3 TRBD1 TRBV4-3 few TGCGCCAGCAGCCCAGGGGGAAGAGGAAACACCATATATTTT CASSPGGRGNTIYF
TRBJ2-5 . TRBV6-5 . TGTGCCAGCAGTTACTGGGGGACCCAGTACTTC CASSYWGTQYF
TRBJ2-7 TRBD2 TRBV12-3/TRBV12-4 . TGTGCCAGCAGGCTACTAGCGGGAGGGTCCGGCGAGCAGTACTTC CASRLLAGGSGEQYF
TRBJ2-3 TRBD1 TRBV24-1 . TGTGCCACCAGTGACACCGGGACAGGGGCAGATACGCAGTATTTT CATSDTGTGADTQYF
TRBJ2-1 . TRBV5-4 few TGTGCCAGCAGGGTTGATGGGGCTTACAATGAGCAGTTCTTC CASRVDGAYNEQFF
TRBJ2-5 . TRBV7-9 many TGTGCCAGCAGCCCCCCACCGGGACCGCAAGAGACCCAGTACTTC CASSPPPGPQETQYF
TRBJ1-5 . TRBV29-1 . TGCAGCGTTGATCGGCGTTGGACGGCGGACAATCAGCCCCAGCATTTT CSVDRRWTADNQPQHF
TRBJ2-7 TRBD1 TRBV20-1 many TGCAGTGCTAGAGATCTGAGGGGGCAAGGTCGAGAGCAGTACTTC CSARDLRGQGREQYF
TRBJ2-7 . TRBV20-1 many TGCAGTGCAAAAGGGCCCGACTACCGGTACGAGCAGTACTTC CSAKGPDYRYEQYF
TRBJ1-3 . TRBV18 . TGTGCCAGCTCACCCAGCTCGGAGGGAACTAGAGGAAACACCATATATTTT CASSPSSEGTRGNTIYF
TRBJ2-7 . TRBV10-2 many TGCGCCAGCGGGGGGCCCGGAACCTACGAGCAGTACTTC CASGGPGTYEQYF
TRBJ1-4 . TRBV7-8 many TGTGCCAGCAGCCCGTTAGGGGGGGCAGGGTTTAATGAAAAACTGTTTTTT CASSPLGGAGFNEKLFF
TRBJ2-3 TRBD2 TRBV12-3/TRBV12-4 many TGTGCCAGCAGCCAACTTACTAGCGGGAGGGCCTCGTTAAATACGCAGTATTTT CASSQLTSGRASLNTQYF
TRBJ2-1 TRBD2 TRBV5-1 . TGCGCCAGCAGCTTGATCGTAGCGGGGGGTGGTAATGAGCAGTTCTTC CASSLIVAGGGNEQFF
TRBJ2-1 . TRBV11-2 few TGTGCCAGCAGCTTGAATTTGTACGCCAATGAGCAGTTCTTC CASSLNLYANEQFF
TRBJ2-7 . TRBV7-9 . TGTGCCAGCAGCTTAAGTGTTGCTTCCTACGAGCAGTACTTC CASSLSVASYEQYF
TRBJ2-2 . TRBV24-1 many TGTGCCACCAGTGGAGGGCAAGGATCGAACACCGGGGAGCTGTTTTTT CATSGGQGSNTGELFF
TRBJ2-5 TRBD1 TRBV10-3 many TGTGCCATCCGGGACAGGGTCACAGAGACCCAGTACTTC CAIRDRVTETQYF
TRBJ2-4 . TRBV7-9 few TGTGCCAGCAGCTCCCCAGGGGGGGTAGCCAAAAACATTCAGTACTTC CASSSPGGVAKNIQYF
TRBJ2-1 . TRBV11-2 many TGTGCCAGCAGCTTAGTTCGAGGTAATGAGCAGTTCTTC CASSLVRGNEQFF
TRBJ2-5 . TRBV29-1 . TGCAGCGTTGACCCCCCGGGGGTATCGGAGACCCAGTACTTC CSVDPPGVSETQYF
TRBJ1-1 . TRBV18 many TGTGCCAGCTCACCTAACGAGGATTACACTGAAGCTTTCTTT CASSPNEDYTEAFF
TRBJ1-2 . TRBV7-9 . TGTGCCAGCAGCTTCGAGGGGACGGCAAGTGGCTACACCTTC CASSFEGTASGYTF
TRBJ2-7 . TRBV18 many TGTGCCAGCTCAAAAATGAGGGACTTCTCCTACGAGCAGTACTTC CASSKMRDFSYEQYF
TRBJ2-1 . TRBV5-1 . TGCGCCAGCAGCTCAGACGCCTTAGACAGCTACAATGAGCAGTTCTTC CASSSDALDSYNEQFF
TRBJ1-2 . TRBV28 few TGTGCCAGCAGTTTATCCGGGTTCGGCTACACCTTC CASSLSGFGYTF
TRBJ1-1 . TRBV3-1 . TGTGCCAGCAGCCAGGCGGTCGGCACTGAAGCTTTCTTT CASSQAVGTEAFF
TRBJ2-5 TRBD2 TRBV11-2 . TGTGCCAGCAGCTTAGCGCCTAGCGGGGGGGTGAAGACCCAGTACTTC CASSLAPSGGVKTQYF
TRBJ2-2 . TRBV2 . TGTGCCAAAGCTGAGGGGAACACCGGGGAGCTGTTTTTT CAKAEGNTGELFF
TRBJ2-3 . TRBV11-2 once TGTGCCAGCAGCTTAGTACGGGTCCGGGATACGCAGTATTTT CASSLVRVRDTQYF
TRBJ2-3 . TRBV7-9 many TGTGCCAGCAGCTTAGGGATGTCCACAGATACGCAGTATTTT CASSLGMSTDTQYF
TRBJ2-1 . TRBV3-1 . TGTGCCAGCAGCCACGATAGCCCGGGCCCATCTTTGGAGCAGTTCTTC CASSHDSPGPSLEQFF
TRBJ2-7 . TRBV20-1 medium-sized TGCAGTGCTGGGCCGGGCCCCCGCCCGGGTGAGCAGTACTTC CSAGPGPRPGEQYF
TRBJ1-1 . TRBV5-1 few TGCGCCAGCAGCTTCTTCAGCAGAAACACTGAAGCTTTCTTT CASSFFSRNTEAFF
TRBJ2-2 . TRBV3-1 . TGTGCCAGCAGCTATACAGCCGGGTGCGGGGAGCTGTTTTTT CASSYTAGCGELFF
TRBJ2-3 . TRBV18 many TGTGCCAGCTCTCCGAGCACTAGCACAGATACGCAGTATTTT CASSPSTSTDTQYF
TRBJ1-3 . TRBV4-1 few TGCGCCAGCAGAAACTTACTACGAGGAAACACCATATATTTT CASRNLLRGNTIYF
TRBJ2-1 TRBD2 TRBV7-8 . TGTGCCAGCAGCTTATTGGGGCGGGAGTTTTCTCATGAGCAGTTCTTC CASSLLGREFSHEQFF
TRBJ1-5 . TRBV6-7 . TGTGCCAGCAGTTACTCGAAGGAAGTTAGACTCCTCTATAGCAATCAGCCCCAGCATTTT CASSYSKEVRLLYSNQPQHF
TRBJ2-4 . TRBV28 few TGTGCCAGCAGTTTATACCAGGCGGGGAGGAACATTCAGTACTTC CASSLYQAGRNIQYF
TRBJ1-4 TRBD1 TRBV5-1 . TGCGCCAGCAGCTTGAACAGGGGGAATGAAAAACTGTTTTTT CASSLNRGNEKLFF